The rows below give T cell receptor beta chains drawn from one sample of a study of cytomegalovirus exposure and HLA in healthy donors. Some clones are missing from TCRdb's copy, which holds only in-frame ones; the method was immunoSEQ multiplex PCR. The sample lists hundreds of thousands of clones; around three quarters were seen once. Sequencing input: PBMCs. These receptor sequences come from a man aged 40-50 years in good health and CMV-seronegative. CDR3s include the opening cysteine and the closing phenylalanine or tryptophan. D genes are given only for firm matches. Some rows mark clone size as missing; the rest say once, few, many or name a class of expanded clone.

d_call j_call v_call clone_size cdr3_nt cdr3_aa
TRBD2 TRBJ2-5 TRBV19 once TGTGCCAGTAGTATGGGACTAGCGGAGGGTCAAGAGACCCAGTACTTC CASSMGLAEGQETQYF
TRBD2 TRBJ2-3 TRBV7-3 . TGTGCCAGCAGCAGTGCGGGAGGAGTGACAGATACGCAGTATTTT CASSSAGGVTDTQYF
. TRBJ2-2 TRBV27 . TGTGCCAGCAGTTCAGGCAGGTCGAACACCGGGGAGCTGTTTTTT CASSSGRSNTGELFF
TRBD2 TRBJ2-2 TRBV9 once TGTGCCAGCAGCTTCAGCGGGACTAACACCGGGGAGCTGTTTTTT CASSFSGTNTGELFF
. TRBJ2-7 TRBV28 . TGTGCCAGCACCCTCGGGACTGAAGGGTACTACGAGCAGTACTTC CASTLGTEGYYEQYF
TRBD2 TRBJ2-1 TRBV7-3 . TGTGCCAGCAGCTACGGACTAGCGGCTTACAATGAGCAGTTCTTC CASSYGLAAYNEQFF
. TRBJ2-5 TRBV11-2 . TGTGCCAGCAGCCCCCCGACATGGGAGACCCAGTACTTC CASSPPTWETQYF
. TRBJ2-3 TRBV4-2 . TGTGCCAGCAGCCAAGAAGGAGACGGGCGGGCCCACAATACGCAGTATTTT CASSQEGDGRAHNTQYF
. TRBJ2-7 TRBV11-3 . TGTGCCAGCAGCTTAACAGGGCGCCACGAGCAGTACTTC CASSLTGRHEQYF
. TRBJ1-1 TRBV10-1 . TGCGCCAGCAGTTACGGACAGCTGAACACTGAAGCTTTCTTT CASSYGQLNTEAFF
. TRBJ1-5 TRBV6-5 once TGTGCCAGCAGTCGCAGGGAAACCAATCAGCCCCAGCATTTT CASSRRETNQPQHF
. TRBJ1-1 TRBV28 . TGTGCCAGCAGAATAGTCGAGGGCGGTACTGAAGCTTTCTTT CASRIVEGGTEAFF
. TRBJ2-1 TRBV20-1 once TGCAGTACACTCGGGGTCAATGAGCAGTTCTTC CSTLGVNEQFF
. TRBJ2-1 TRBV25-1 once TGTGCCAGCAGTGATAGCGGCCGCCACAGGGGCGAACCGCTTGAGCAGTTCTTC CASSDSGRHRGEPLEQFF
. TRBJ2-1 TRBV10-1 . TGCGCCAGCAGTGAAAAAAGGGAGACCGCCTACAATGAGCAGTTCTTC CASSEKRETAYNEQFF
TRBD1 TRBJ2-1 TRBV5-1 once TGCGCCAGCAGCTTGATTGGGACAGGGTCCTACAATGAGCAGTTCTTC CASSLIGTGSYNEQFF
TRBD2 TRBJ2-7 TRBV13 . TGTGCCAGCAGCCCGCGACTAGCGGGGAACTACGAGCAGTACTTC CASSPRLAGNYEQYF
. TRBJ2-5 TRBV20-1 . TGCAGTGCCTTTCCCCAAGAGACCCAGTACTTC CSAFPQETQYF
. TRBJ1-2 TRBV18 . TGTGCCAGCTCACCTTCCACTAACCCCCCCAGGGGAAAGGACTACACCTTC CASSPSTNPPRGKDYTF
TRBD1 TRBJ2-1 TRBV7-8 . TGTGCCAGCAGCTTAGCCACAGGGGGCGGGAATGAGCAGTTCTTC CASSLATGGGNEQFF
. TRBJ1-1 TRBV27 few TGTGCCAGCAGGACAAGGGCGGGGGACACTGAAGCTTTCTTT CASRTRAGDTEAFF
. TRBJ1-2 TRBV13 few TGTGCCAGCAGCCTAGGAACAGGGTCGGACTATGGCTACACCTTC CASSLGTGSDYGYTF
. TRBJ2-1 TRBV10-3 . TGTGCCATCAGTGAGAGCGTTAATGAGCAGTTCTTC CAISESVNEQFF
TRBD2 TRBJ2-3 TRBV7-6 . TGTGCCAGCAGCCTTCGGGGGGAGGTTTTTAGATTTAGCACAGATACGCAGTATTTT CASSLRGEVFRFSTDTQYF
TRBD1 TRBJ1-2 TRBV7-9 . TGTGCCAGCAGCTTGGGACAGTCTAACTATGGCTACACCTTC CASSLGQSNYGYTF
. TRBJ1-4 TRBV28 . TGTGCCAGCAGTTTACCGGGGGGTGCAACTAATGAAAAACTGTTTTTT CASSLPGGATNEKLFF
TRBD1 TRBJ1-2 TRBV29-1 few TGCAGCGTTGCACAGGGGTACGGCTACACCTTC CSVAQGYGYTF
. TRBJ2-7 TRBV4-1 . TGCGCCAGCAGCCAAGACCCACTAGACTACTACGAGCAGTACTTC CASSQDPLDYYEQYF
. TRBJ2-1 TRBV2 once TGTGCCAGCACAGAATACAATGAGCAGTTCTTC CASTEYNEQFF
TRBD1 TRBJ2-7 TRBV5-1 . TGCGCCAGCAGCGCCTCGGGACAGTCCTACGAGCAGTACTTC CASSASGQSYEQYF
. TRBJ2-1 TRBV6-5 . TGTGCCAGCAGAGGAGGGGCCGTCTCCTACAATGAGCAGTTCTTC CASRGGAVSYNEQFF
. TRBJ2-6 TRBV27 . TGTGCCAGCAGTTCCCGTTTATCCGGGGCCAACGTCCTGACTTTC CASSSRLSGANVLTF
TRBD2 TRBJ2-7 TRBV5-6 . TGTGCCAGCAGCTCCGGGACTACAGACGAGCAGTACTTC CASSSGTTDEQYF